This note documents a single TCR beta chain sequence. In this sample, this clonotype turned up a few times. Its specific antigen is unknown. One base away there is no much larger clone; base qualities are not given. The sample was run on an Illumina NovaSeq 6000. Using 5'RACE with constant-segment primers, TCRalpha and TCRbeta cDNA libraries were constructed, with sample barcodes and unique molecular identifiers added in the process. Trizol reagent was used to extract RNA from every sample. The libraries were amplified in two PCR steps, and the second step added a second sample barcode and Illumina TruSeq adapters. Libraries were sequenced on an Illumina NovaSeq with 2 x 150 bp paired-end reads. Per the authors' processing: Demultiplexing of reads and collapsing into UMI-guided consensus sequences were performed with migec v1.2.7. With mixcr v2.1.11, UMI consensuses were aligned to TRA and TRB V and J templates and assembled into clonotypes. Expanded or contracted clonotypes were those called significant by both edgeR and NoisET, with noise models trained on biological replicates. For edgeR calls, the cutoffs were a false discovery rate-adjusted p below 0.01 and a log2 fold-change threshold of 1. PCA with hierarchical clustering of max-normalized trajectories of the 1000 most abundant clonotypes was used as exploratory dynamics analysis. Separately sequenced CD4+ and CD8+ repertoires were used to assign a CD4 or CD8 phenotype to each responding clone. The public reads were quality trimmed at Q25 with fastp and then assembled into clones with MiXCR by TCRdb, keeping productive beta chains. CDR3 protein sequences are deduplicated, and each keeps its most common genes and DNA. The authors' filters were not applied to this entry. The sample table lists approximately 340,000 distinct CDR3 sequences, over 10% of them with a count of one. The ten largest clones take up around a fifth of the sample.

This record comes from a study of T-cell memory formation after mild COVID-19 (dated by TCRdb to the early 2020s). Notes on the research overall: TCR sequence clusters from the two donors were found to be largely donor specific. In a couple of donors, T-cell clones that expanded and contracted after mild COVID-19 were tracked by sequencing TCRalpha and TCRbeta repertoires over time. Two young, previously healthy adult volunteers, one female and one male, were included in the cohort.

Ficoll-Paque density gradient centrifugation was the method used to isolate PBMCs. Based on the germline V gene, the CDR1 and CDR2 sequences are SGHTA and FQGNSA. V is pared back by 6 bases and J by 10 bases, with 15 bases lying between the germline termini. Taken from cysteine to phenylalanine, the CDR3 has 13 residues. Only the CDR3 part of the read is kept: 39 bases, read in frame from the first base. On the study overall, not on this receptor specifically: Clones that contracted from day 15 to 85 showed balanced CD4/CD8 phenotypes, whereas a second wave of clones that expanded from day 15 to 37 leaned towards CD4+. The detection of some responding clones in pre-infection memory suggests that pre-existing cross-reactive memory T cells joined the SARS-CoV-2 response. SARS-CoV-2 specificity of the second-wave clones peaking on day 37 was not confirmed. Only two mild cases were covered in the study, and larger cohorts including severe cases with pre-infection samples were considered necessary. Contracting CD4+ clones appeared mostly in the CM and EM memory subsets, whereas CD8+ clones were enriched in EMRA.

This clonotype originated in a young man who had mild COVID-19 (a few samples of this study predate the infection). The sample titles of this study are shuffled in the database, so cell type and time point are left out; the donor was told from shared clones. The V and J segments used are TRBV7-2 and TRBJ2-2; the D assignment is uncertain and may be TRBD1 or TRBD2, with 5 bases supporting each. Sample: PBMCs or a T cell subset sorted from them (not recorded which). Read as DNA, the sequence is TGTGCCAGCAGAAAACCGGGGCGTGAGGAGCTGTTTTTT. This translates into CASRKPGREELFF.